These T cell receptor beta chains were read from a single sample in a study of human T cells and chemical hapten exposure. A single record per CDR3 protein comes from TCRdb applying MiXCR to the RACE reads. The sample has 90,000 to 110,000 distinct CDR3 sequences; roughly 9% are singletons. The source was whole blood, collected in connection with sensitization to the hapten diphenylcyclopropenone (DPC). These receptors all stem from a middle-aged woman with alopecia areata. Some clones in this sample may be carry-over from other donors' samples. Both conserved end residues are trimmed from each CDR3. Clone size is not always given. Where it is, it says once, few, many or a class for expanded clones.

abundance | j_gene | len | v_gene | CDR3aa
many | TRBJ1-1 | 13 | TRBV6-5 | ASSYRIQGDTEAF
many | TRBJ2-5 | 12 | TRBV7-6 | ASSGQVRKETQY
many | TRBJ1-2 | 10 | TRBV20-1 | SAHRLNYGYT
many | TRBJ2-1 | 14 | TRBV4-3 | ASSQDKGGWGNEQF
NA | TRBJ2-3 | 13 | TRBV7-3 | ASSPQGQGTDTQY
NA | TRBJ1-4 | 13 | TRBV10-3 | ASAGTGGTNEKLF
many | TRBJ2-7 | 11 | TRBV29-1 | SGGVGTGAEQY
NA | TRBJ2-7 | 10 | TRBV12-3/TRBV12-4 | ASSSQGHEQY
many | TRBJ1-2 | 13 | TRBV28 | ASRLGIGGNYGYT
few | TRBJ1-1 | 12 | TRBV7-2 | ASSLYRGGTEAF
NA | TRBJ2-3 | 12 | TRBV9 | ASSVGSGADTQY
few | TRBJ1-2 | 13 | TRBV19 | ASSIARQLVGGYT
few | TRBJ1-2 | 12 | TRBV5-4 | ASSTRTGIYGYT
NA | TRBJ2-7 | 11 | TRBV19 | ASSSTGFNEQY
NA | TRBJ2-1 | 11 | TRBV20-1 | SFSGGAVNEQF
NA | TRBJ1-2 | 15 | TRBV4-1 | ASNPNTGGASIGGYT
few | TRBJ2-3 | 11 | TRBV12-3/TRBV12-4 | ASRTSWTDTQY
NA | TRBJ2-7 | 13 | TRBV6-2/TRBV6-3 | ASRAILAGVYEQY
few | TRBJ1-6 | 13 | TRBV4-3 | ASSQITGYGSPLH
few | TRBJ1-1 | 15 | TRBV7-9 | ASSSWTGGSMNTEAF
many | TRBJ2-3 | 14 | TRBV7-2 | ASSLDPGRVSDTQY
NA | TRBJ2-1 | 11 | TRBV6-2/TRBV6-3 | ASSSLLGDEQF
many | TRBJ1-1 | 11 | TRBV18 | ASFRNENTEAF
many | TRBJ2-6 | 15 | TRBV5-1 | ASSLDSQASGANVLT
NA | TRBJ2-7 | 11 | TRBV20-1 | SAKRGGLYEQY
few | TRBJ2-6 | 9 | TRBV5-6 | ASSKGQLYS
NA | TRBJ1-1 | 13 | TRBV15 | ATSREYGESTEAF
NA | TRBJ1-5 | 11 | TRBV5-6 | ASSLEGGQPQH
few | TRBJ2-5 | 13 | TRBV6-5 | ASSYSWTGGETQY
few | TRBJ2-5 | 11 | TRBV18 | ASSPTRQETQY
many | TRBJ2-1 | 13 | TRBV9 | ASSASGGTYNEQF
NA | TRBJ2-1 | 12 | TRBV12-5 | ASGLGQVYNEQF
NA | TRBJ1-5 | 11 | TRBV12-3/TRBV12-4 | ASSPSYYQPQH
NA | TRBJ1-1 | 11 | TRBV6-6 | ASSPNQWGEAF
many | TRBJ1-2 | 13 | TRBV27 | ASSLWGQVKGGYT
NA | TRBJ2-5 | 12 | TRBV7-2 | ASSPRGGQLGQY
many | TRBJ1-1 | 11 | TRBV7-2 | ASSSSMNTEAF
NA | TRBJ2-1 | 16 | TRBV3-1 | ASSQESSGGAPYNEQF
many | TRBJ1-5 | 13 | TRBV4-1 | ASSQDGGTRRPQH
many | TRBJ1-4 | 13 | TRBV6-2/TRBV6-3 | ASSEGSAANEKLF
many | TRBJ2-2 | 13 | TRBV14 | ASSSGQGGTGELF